The subject of this entry is one T cell receptor beta chain. This receptor's antigen is unknown. Base quality data are lacking; no much larger clone is found one base away. The cohort comprised approximately 700 healthy bone marrow donors. Cohort members were all nominally healthy when sampled, although unrecorded immune exposures were likely present. The donor tested CMV seropositive and was one of the 289 seropositive cohort members. Every donor gave a peripheral blood sample, and the peripheral blood mononuclear cells from that sample were used for TCR beta sequencing. Genomic DNA was extracted from the blood cell samples with the Qiagen DNeasy Blood Extraction Kit. Looking up the germline V gene yields CDR1 SGHVS and CDR2 FNYEAQ. The CDR3 runs 17 amino acids, cysteine and phenylalanine included. The sequence is cut down to CDR3 DNA, 51 bases in frame from base 1. Between the V and J ends, shortened by 4 bases and 12 bases respectively, the junction contains 28 bases.

Receptor libraries were prepared by the immunoSEQ multiplex PCR assay. The multiplex PCR relied on a mix of 60 forward primers for TCR Vbeta segments and 13 reverse primers for TCR Jbeta segments. Amplification of the CDR3 region of rearranged TCR beta genes was performed with a multiplex PCR assay on genomic DNA. The Illumina HiSeq System was used to sequence the amplified TCR beta libraries as 87-base-pair reads. The study's own analysis went as follows. Across the 700 or so repertoires, a later analysis counted tens of millions of unique TCR beta chains, roughly 11 million of which were shared by at least two donors. Raw reads were error-corrected and collapsed into unique sequences with a nearest-neighbor algorithm that merged closely related sequences to remove PCR and sequencing errors. V, D and J gene segments were assigned by aligning CDR3 sequences to IMGT reference sequences. For a sequence to be retained, a match of at least six nucleotides to both a V gene segment and a J gene segment was required. Rearrangements were called productive when the CDR3 lacked stop codons and stayed in frame with V and J; all others were non-productive. CDR3 was defined by IMGT convention, running from the second conserved V-encoded cysteine to the conserved J-encoded phenylalanine. Sequences without an unambiguous match to a single V gene segment were excluded from the earlier analysis of a few hundred of the donors. An earlier analysis of some 500 of the donors classified V segments as functional when productive rearrangements were above 56.7% and as segregating when the standard deviation between donors was above 5%. A statistical classification framework was built for diagnosing cytomegalovirus status from the catalog of TCR beta chain sequences. In a later analysis, V and J genes were assigned by comparing TCR nucleotide sequences against IMGT/GENE-DB human TR gene sequences. A later analysis assigned CDR3 sequences and most-parsimonious VDJ recombination scenarios with the TCRdist pipeline. A later analysis defined each TCR beta chain by its CDR3 amino acid sequence plus V-gene family, and excluded reads lacking a unique V-gene family. In a later analysis, 450 to 600 highly shared, low-generation-probability nucleotide sequences were removed to address suspected cross-contamination and a sequencing artifact. In a later analysis, a clonal expansion index for each public chain was calculated from normalized within-repertoire ranks of inferred template counts. A later analysis computed generation probabilities with a VDJ recombination model fitted to out-of-frame rearrangements, and checked the results against IGoR. A later analysis scored TCR-TCR, TCR-HLA and TCR-CMV co-occurrence with hypergeometric tests, applying a repertoire-size bias correction to TCR pairs. To estimate false discovery rates, a later analysis permuted the HLA or CMV assignments 20 times. In a later analysis, co-occurring TCRs were grouped with DBSCAN, and TCRdist sequence similarity was added when clustering was performed within HLA-allele-positive subsets. Co-occurrence clustering excluded repertoires with fewer than 30,000 or more than 120,000 public chains, plus five with anomalous nucleotide sharing. This is the immuneACCESS table as TCRdb keeps it, with only in-frame sequences that have V and J called. A part of the clones is gone; compared with another copy, unresolved V genes explain less than half, and the rest is unexplained. V, J and clone size derive from that table, while D and trimming were established from the DNA sequence. This sample is represented by 110,000 to 150,000 clones; about 79% of them were singletons. The ten largest make up roughly 4.2% of the sample.

These data are taken from a study of cytomegalovirus exposure and HLA in healthy donors (dated by TCRdb to 2015 to 2018). Context from the whole study: In an earlier analysis of several hundred of the donors, roughly 300 Gb of sequence data and 90 million to 130 million unique TCR beta sequences from about 190 million T cells were reported. Rather than drawing on any new phenotypic data, the later analysis identified candidate immune exposures from TCR beta sequences and the way those sequences occurred across donors. A later analysis re-examined previously published TCR beta repertoires from 500 to 700 donors and added high-resolution HLA genotyping to investigate patterns of TCR occurrence. Of the 350 to 450 genotyped donors, 75% to 85% were placed in the genetic ancestry cluster associated with self-reported Caucasian donors. An earlier analysis of some 600 of the donors applied high-throughput TCR beta sequencing to assess whether each TCR beta V gene segment acted as functional or pseudogenic. The study used immunosequencing to profile the T cell repertoires of around 600 subjects and linked those repertoires to cytomegalovirus serostatus. In addition to the first cohort of 666 subjects, a separate validation cohort of under 150 different subjects was used. Five DR-DQ haplotypes were handled as single units for association and clustering because linkage in the cohort was strong. Both class I and class II loci were covered by HLA typing, at four-digit resolution. To predict cytomegalovirus infection status, the study combined high-throughput TCR immunosequencing, statistical association of individual TCRs with disease status, and machine learning. A later genetic analysis took genome-wide SNP genotypes for about 65% of the roughly 670 donors and used that subset as a discovery cohort. About 310 gigabases of sequencing data and 80 million or so unique TCR sequences were included in an early release covering 550 to 650 HLA-typed donors. All discovery cohort repertoires had been generated on a single sequencing platform. Donor age, sex, ethnicity and CMV serostatus were compiled alongside the repertoire data. Across 300 to 400 genotyped donors of the cohort, an average of roughly 230,000 unique TCR beta nucleotide sequences per donor were sequenced, and approximately 17% of those sequences were non-productive. The study aimed to test whether cataloging public T cell receptors could reveal signatures of past pathogen exposure. The number of typed donors differed by locus: 629-630 for A, B, C, DRB1 and DQB1; 500 to 550 for DQA1; around 580 for DPA1; and around 490 for DPB1.

Overall results and qualifications from the work: V-gene and J-gene trimming of TCR beta chains was associated with a missense DCLRE1C variant in a later genetic analysis, and the association was replicated in an independent cohort. Most TCR sequences were seen in very few donors, while some public TCRs were found in many individuals. In a later analysis, most CMV-associated TCR beta chains were found to appear HLA-restricted, with HLA associations seemingly driven largely by CMV exposure. The presence/absence analyses assumed that sequencing depth was roughly uniform across donors, and that assumption may not be true. When HLA alleles, especially DR and DQ, strongly co-occurred, TCR associations were difficult to assign to individual alleles. For the cohort, immune exposure information was limited to CMV serostatus. The sequencing pipeline was judged likely to have produced a cluster of highly shared sequence variants as a technical artifact. According to a later analysis, parvovirus B19, influenza, CMV and Epstein-Barr virus appeared linked to several top co-occurrence clusters. HLA typing was unavailable for some donors at each locus, so association tests used only the typed subset. In a later analysis, HLA-associated TCR beta chains were found to be more clonally expanded and to have lower generation probabilities than equally common non-associated chains. In a later analysis, some 18,000 TCR beta sequences were associated with specific HLA alleles at a false discovery rate of 0.05. The authors suggested that the approach could potentially be generalized to other disease states and immunological phenotypes. Some IMGT-functional V segments, including TRBV6-2 and TRBV6-3, could not be told apart with the 87-base-pair reads, so those segments were excluded. Compared with the 666-donor mean, donors in an Asian-associated ancestry cluster had fewer N-insertions in productive TCRs, according to a later genetic analysis. The classifier was reported to diagnose cytomegalovirus status with high specificity and sensitivity in both the original cohort and the validation cohort. A total of 150 to 200 TCR beta chains were listed by the study as associated with cytomegalovirus. Linkage disequilibrium might explain the correlated functional status among segregating V segments, but an unknown experimental factor could not be excluded. In a later analysis, TCR association rates were found to vary across HLA loci, with the most associated TCRs seen for DRB1 alleles and the fewest for HLA-C alleles. In this cohort, only TCR beta chains were sequenced, and detectable features were limited by the absence of alpha or paired-chain data. In vitro tests confirmed that a few of the cytomegalovirus-associated TCR beta chains recognize cytomegalovirus antigens. The earlier analysis of approximately 590 of the donors excluded approximately 17 rarely observed V segments, including chromosome 9 orphons, because counts were too low. In an earlier analysis of several hundred of the donors, most TCR beta V segments were observed in productive rearrangements about 87% or about 30% of the time, broadly matching IMGT annotations. A further reported finding was that TCR beta sequences accurately predicted the HLA-A and HLA-B alleles for most subjects in the first cohort.

What was sequenced was PBMCs. The sequence joins TRBV7-6 to TRBJ2-4; the D region possibly corresponds to TRBD1 (5 bases align). The clonotype comes from a man aged 35 to 55 in good health and CMV-seropositive. The nucleotide sequence is given as TGTGCCAGCAGCTCAGGTCCGGGCCACAGATCTGGACACACTCAGTACTTC. It encodes CASSSGPGHRSGHTQYF.